A single T cell receptor beta chain is shown here with its context. This CDR3 spans 14 amino acids. With 2 bases removed from V and 2 bases from J, the gap between germline ends came to 10 bases. Germline loops: CDR1 KGHSH, CDR2 LQKENI. The sample belongs to a study of blood T cell repertoires in COVID-19. Background on the study: There were acute and convalescent COVID-19 samples, and they came from the United States, Italy and Spain. T cells, B-cell-depleted T cells, or PBMCs supplied cDNA or gDNA.

Original analysis: By means of reference gene primer amplification, nucleated cell counts were estimated. TCRdb keeps only in-frame clones here, not all; method: immunoSEQ multiplex PCR. Clone size and the V and J calls come from that table; the DNA yielded D and trimming. The data contain about 190,000 clones, under 85% of them singletons. The chain carries TRBV18 and TRBJ2-7; perhaps TRBD2 as D (5 bases). The sequencing sample was made of peripheral blood. This sequence was found in a woman aged 40 to 49 with acute or convalescent COVID-19. CDR3 coding DNA: TGTGCCAGCTCACCAATGACGGGAACCTACGAGCAGTACTTC. Translated, it gives CASSPMTGTYEQYF.